The T cell receptor (beta chain) under discussion was sequenced for a study of T cells in Graves' hyperthyroidism and ophthalmopathy. Amplified TCR beta CDR3 regions derived from RNA transcripts. TCR CDR3 underwent first-round RT-PCR with the HTBI primer set. MiXCR, applied by TCRdb to the multiplex PCR reads, yields one record per CDR3 protein. The sample comprises about 690,000 distinct CDR3 sequences, around 15% of which are singletons, and around 15% rests with the top ten. The authors deemed Graves' hyperthyroidism stable absent ophthalmopathy progression within 18 months. The study excluded patients with uncontrolled infection, other autoimmune disease, pregnancy or lactation. Germline V gene lookup returns CDR1 GTSNPN and CDR2 SVGIG (reference sequence). Trimming removed 4 bases at V and 2 bases at J, with 15 bases between. The CDR3 extends over 14 amino acids. At least ten counts were recorded for this clonotype.

The TCR was taken from a middle-aged man with Graves' hyperthyroidism. Sample: blood. The chain is built from TRBV30 and TRBJ2-7; tentative D call: TRBD1 (6 bases). As DNA, the CDR3 is TGTGCCTGGACCCCTAAGGACAGCCCCTACGAGCAGTACTTC. This sequence encodes CAWTPKDSPYEQYF.